This T cell receptor beta chain comes out of a study of control samples from healthy donors and cancer patients. Germline CDR1 reads ENHRY; CDR2 reads SYGVKD. Trimming took off 7 bases at V and 4 bases at J, with 7 bases between the two ends. The CDR3 runs 12 residues. The assay was immunoSEQ multiplex PCR, and TCRdb's table has in-frame clones only and misses some. The table records 100,000 to 150,000 clones, 92% of them present only once. The chain has TRBV10-3 and TRBJ2-2; D unresolved. Sequencing input: blood. This receptor was identified in a woman between 50 and 59 years old in good health. The CDR3 nucleotides are TGTGCCATCACTCCCGGCACCGGGGAGCTGTTTTTT. Translation gives CAITPGTGELFF.